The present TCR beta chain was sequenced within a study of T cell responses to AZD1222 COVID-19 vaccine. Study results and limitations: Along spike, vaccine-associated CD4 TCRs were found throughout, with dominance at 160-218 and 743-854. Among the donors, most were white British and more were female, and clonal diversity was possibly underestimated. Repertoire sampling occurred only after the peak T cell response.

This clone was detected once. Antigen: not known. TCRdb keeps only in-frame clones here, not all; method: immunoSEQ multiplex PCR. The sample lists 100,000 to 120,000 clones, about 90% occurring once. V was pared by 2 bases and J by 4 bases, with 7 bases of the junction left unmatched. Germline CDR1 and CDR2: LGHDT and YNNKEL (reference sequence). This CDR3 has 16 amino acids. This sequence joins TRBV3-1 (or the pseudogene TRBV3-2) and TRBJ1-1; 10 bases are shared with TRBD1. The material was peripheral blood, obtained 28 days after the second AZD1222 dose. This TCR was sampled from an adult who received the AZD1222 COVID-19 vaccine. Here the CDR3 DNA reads TGTGCCAGCAGCCAACCGGGACAGGGGTTTTCCACTGAAGCTTTCTTT. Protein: CASSQPGQGFSTEAFF.